The next 21 T cell receptor beta chains were all read from a single sample in a study of control samples from healthy donors and cancer patients. Some clones are missing from TCRdb's copy, which holds only in-frame ones; the method was immunoSEQ multiplex PCR. The data contain around 100,000 clones, about 89% of them singletons. The source material was PBMCs. Source of these receptors: a man aged 60-69 years with lung cancer.

This clone was observed a single time. The chain links TRBV3-1 (or the pseudogene TRBV3-2) to TRBJ2-5; D is undetermined. Germline lookup yields CDR1 LGHDT and CDR2 YNNKEL (reference sequence). This CDR3 is 13 amino acids long. V lost 2 bases to trimming and J lost 3 bases, with 7 bases between them. The chain's CDR3 is CASSQWAEETQYF. The CDR3, as DNA: TGTGCCAGCAGCCAATGGGCGGAAGAGACCCAGTACTTC.

The chain has TRBV5-8 and TRBJ2-2; D may match TRBD1 or TRBD2 (5 bases each). Trimming cost V 0 bases and J 5 bases, with 11 bases left between them. Germline assignment: CDR1 SGHTS and CDR2 YDEGEE. The CDR3 sequence is 15 residues long. The CDR3 DNA reads as TGTGCCAGCAGCTTGGCGGGGCGGGCGACCGGGGAGCTGTTTTTT. This encodes CASSLAGRATGELFF.

The chain uses TRBV6-2 or TRBV6-3 and TRBJ1-2; 7 bases are a match to TRBD1. V gave up 2 bases and J gave up 3 bases; unmatched junction bases: 6. This CDR3 region has 15 residues. The germline CDR1 and CDR2 sequences are MNHEY and SVGEGT. CDR3 in DNA: TGTGCCAGCAGTTACAGGGCGGGACAGTACTATGGCTACACCTTC. It specifies CASSYRAGQYYGYTF.

The CDR3 protein is CASSLARIEQFF. CDR3 coding DNA: TGTGCCAGCAGCTTAGCCAGGATAGAGCAGTTCTTC. The chain combines TRBV13 with TRBJ2-1; D remains ambiguous. Trimming shortened V by 1 base and J by 10 bases, and 8 bases separated the two germline ends. This CDR3 has 12 residues. The germline gives CDR1 PRHDT, CDR2 FYEKMQ (reference sequence).

This rearrangement joins TRBV5-1 to TRBJ1-4; the D gene is possibly TRBD1 (6 bases). Germline CDR1 is SGHRS and CDR2 is YFSETQ. V lost 4 bases, J lost 0 bases, and 13 bases lay in between. The CDR3 loop spans 16 amino acids. The CDR3 nucleotides are TGCGCCAGCAGCGACTCGTACAGGGCAACTAATGAAAAACTGTTTTTT. Translating gives CASSDSYRATNEKLFF.

V and J are TRBV20-1 and TRBJ2-5; D may be TRBD2 (5 bases). Trimming cost V 3 bases and J 5 bases, with 16 bases left between them. This CDR3 is built from 14 residues. Germline lookup yields CDR1 DFQATT and CDR2 SNEGSKA (reference sequence). The CDR3 is CSASLGLAWETQYF. The CDR3 nucleotides read TGCAGTGCTAGTCTCGGGCTAGCCTGGGAGACCCAGTACTTC.

This clone was detected once. The chain recombines TRBV6-5 with TRBJ2-2; D gene uncertain. The CDR3 consists of 13 residues. Germline loops: CDR1 MNHEY, CDR2 SVGAGI. Deletions cut 4 bases from V and 2 bases from J, with 5 bases between. CDR3 protein: CASSFLNTGELFF. DNA for the CDR3: TGTGCCAGCAGTTTTCTAAACACCGGGGAGCTGTTTTTT.

On this clone: Distinct nucleotide sequences in the sample also encode this CDR3. V usage is TRBV5-1 and J usage is TRBJ2-1; 10 positions agree with TRBD1. The CDR3 consists of 15 residues. V gave up 0 bases and J gave up 4 bases; unmatched junction bases: 1. Germline CDR1 reads SGHRS; CDR2 reads YFSETQ. The CDR3 DNA reads TGCGCCAGCAGCTTGGGGACAGGGGGGTACAATGAGCAGTTCTTC. This encodes CASSLGTGGYNEQFF.

This chain uses TRBV5-1 with TRBJ2-1; D uncertain. Per the germline V gene, CDR1 is SGHRS and CDR2 is YFSETQ. V lost 0 bases to trimming and J lost 9 bases, with 10 bases between them. The CDR3 has 13 amino acids. CDR3 nucleotide sequence: TGCGCCAGCAGCTTGGCCCAATTCATTGAGCAGTTCTTC. Protein product: CASSLAQFIEQFF.

The V gene is TRBV2, the J gene TRBJ1-4; no clear D. The CDR3 sequence is 14 residues long. Germline CDR1 reads SNHLY; CDR2 reads FYNNEI. V was shortened by 7 bases and J by 5 bases, with 14 bases between the two germline ends. As DNA, the CDR3 is TGTGCCAGCAAGGAGAGGGAGAGAAATGAAAAACTGTTTTTT. Translated, it gives CASKERERNEKLFF.

The rearrangement joins TRBV5-1 to TRBJ2-3; TRBD2 is a possible D gene (5 bases). The V gene's germline CDR1 is SGHRS and CDR2 YFSETQ. Trimming removed 2 bases from V and 0 bases from J, with 7 bases in between. The CDR3 totals 14 residues. CDR3 DNA: TGCGCCAGCAGCTTAGCGGTTAGCACAGATACGCAGTATTTT. Translated, it gives CASSLAVSTDTQYF.

The genes are TRBV5-1 and TRBJ2-3; perhaps TRBD2 as D (5 bases). There are 15 residues in the CDR3. V shed 4 bases and J shed 0 bases, with 12 bases lying between them. Germline CDR1 and CDR2: SGHRS and YFSETQ. CDR3 region: CASSPGVLSTDTQYF. CDR3 DNA sequence: TGCGCCAGCAGCCCCGGGGTTCTTAGCACAGATACGCAGTATTTT. The whole variable domain, filled in from reference TRBV5-1 and TRBJ2-3, reads KAGVTQTPRYLIKTRGQQVTLSCSPISGHRSVSWYQQTPGQGLQFLFEYFSETQRNKGNFPGRFSGRQFSNSRSEMNVSTLELGDSALYLCASSPGVLSTDTQYFGPGTRLTVL.

This chain connects TRBV12-5 to TRBJ2-7; D is ambiguous. This CDR3 is built from 13 residues. Germline V gene lookup returns CDR1 LGHNT and CDR2 FRNRAP. V lost 1 base and J 6 bases, leaving 10 bases between the germline ends. As DNA, the CDR3 is TGTGCTAGTGGTTTGGGACCGGCTCTCGAGCAGTACGTC. It codes for CASGLGPALEQYV.

V and J are TRBV5-1 and TRBJ1-5; TRBD1 might be the D (5 bases). Between the trimmed V and J ends, which lost 4 bases and 5 bases, there was a span of 10 bases. The germline gives CDR1 SGHRS, CDR2 YFSETQ. The CDR3 runs to 13 residues. Here the CDR3 reads CASSASGDQPQHF. The DNA of the CDR3 is TGCGCCAGCAGCGCTTCGGGGGATCAGCCCCAGCATTTT.

This sequence joins TRBV30 and TRBJ2-5; the match to TRBD2 covers 9 bases. Germline V gene sequence: CDR1 GTSNPN, CDR2 SVGIG (reference sequence). Trimming at V came to 2 bases and at J to 5 bases, leaving 9 bases not matched to a gene. This CDR3 contains 15 residues. The chain's CDR3 is CAWSRSGGLRETQYF. The CDR3 DNA reads TGTGCCTGGAGTCGTAGCGGGGGCCTTAGGGAGACCCAGTACTTC. Drawing the rest from reference TRBV30 and TRBJ2-5, the complete variable domain is SQTIHQWPATLVQPVGSPLSLECTVEGTSNPNLYWYRQAAGRGLQLLFYSVGIGQISSEVPQNLSASRPQDRQFILSSKKLLLSDSGFYLCAWSRSGGLRETQYFGPGTRLLVL.

This clone was found a few times. This chain connects TRBV5-1 to TRBJ2-5, with TRBD2 identical over 10 bases. Germline CDR1 is SGHRS and CDR2 is YFSETQ. Trimming cost V 2 bases and J 4 bases; bases outside gene matches: 2. CDR3 length: 14 residues. The CDR3 loop is CASSLLAGGETQYF. CDR3 sequence (DNA): TGCGCCAGCAGCTTATTAGCGGGGGGAGAGACCCAGTACTTC.

Concerning this clone: The same CDR3 is also encoded by other DNA sequences in this sample. The chain recombines TRBV2 with TRBJ1-5; D is perhaps TRBD1 (5 bases). Germline CDR1 and CDR2: SNHLY and FYNNEI. Trimming left V 7 bases short and J 6 bases short, with 13 bases between. CDR3 length: 13 amino acids. The CDR3 bases are TGTGCCAGCACTTTGGGGGTAGGTCAGCCCCAGCATTTT. Translating gives CASTLGVGQPQHF.

This clone was observed a few times. V is TRBV5-1 and J is TRBJ2-7; D is ambiguous. Germline-derived CDR1 and CDR2 are SGHRS and YFSETQ. This CDR3 comprises 12 residues. V lost 4 bases and J 5 bases, leaving 10 bases between the germline ends. This CDR3 is CASSALDHEQYF. The CDR3 DNA sequence: TGCGCCAGCAGCGCCCTTGACCACGAGCAGTACTTC.

The J gene is TRBJ1-1, the V gene TRBV4-1; 11 positions agree with TRBD1. Losses at the gene ends were 2 bases for V and 2 bases for J; bases not matched to a gene: 7. The V gene's germline CDR1 is MGHRA and CDR2 YSYEKL. The CDR3 runs 17 residues. The CDR3 loop is CASSQTGQGAGNTEAFF. DNA of the CDR3: TGCGCCAGCAGCCAAACCGGACAGGGGGCTGGAAACACTGAAGCTTTCTTT.

This chain uses TRBV2 with TRBJ2-2; the D is unclear. CDR1 and CDR2 from the germline V gene are SNHLY and FYNNEI. The CDR3 covers 14 residues. V was shortened by 5 bases and J by 1 base, with 8 bases between the two germline ends. CDR3 DNA: TGTGCCAGCAGTTACAACAGGAACACCGGGGAGCTGTTTTTT. It yields the protein CASSYNRNTGELFF. The full variable domain, with the rest looked up from reference TRBV2 and TRBJ2-2, is EPEVTQTPSHQVTQMGQEVILRCVPISNHLYFYWYRQILGQKVEFLVSFYNNEISEKSEIFDDQFSVERPDGSNFTLKIRSTKLEDSAMYFCASSYNRNTGELFFGEGSRLTVL.

The chain uses TRBV29-1 and TRBJ1-2; TRBD1 matches at 8 bases. The CDR3 totals 13 residues. Trimming cost V 1 base and J 6 bases; bases outside gene matches: 4. From germline, CDR1 is SQVTM and CDR2 ANQGSEA. Here the CDR3 DNA reads TGCAGCGTTGAAGGGACAGGGATTAATGGCTACACCTTC. Translated, it gives CSVEGTGINGYTF.